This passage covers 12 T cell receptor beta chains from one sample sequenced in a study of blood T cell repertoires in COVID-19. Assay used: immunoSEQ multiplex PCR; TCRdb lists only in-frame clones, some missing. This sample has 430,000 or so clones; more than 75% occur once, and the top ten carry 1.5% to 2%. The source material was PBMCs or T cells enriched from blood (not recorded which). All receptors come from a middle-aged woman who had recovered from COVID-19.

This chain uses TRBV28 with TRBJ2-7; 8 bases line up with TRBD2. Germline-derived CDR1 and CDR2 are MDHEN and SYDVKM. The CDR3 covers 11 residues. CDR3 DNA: TGTCGAGCGGGAGACTCCTACGAGCAGTACTTC. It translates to CRAGDSYEQYF.

Written as DNA, the CDR3 is TGTGCCAGCAGCTTGGAGCGGAGGTCGCAGTATTTT. It translates to CASSLERRSQYF. The gene calls are TRBV5-4 and TRBJ2-3; D possibly corresponds to TRBD2 (5 bases). The V end lost 0 bases, the J end lost 10 bases, and 9 bases lay between the germline ends. Germline V gene sequence: CDR1 SGHNT, CDR2 YYREEE (reference sequence). The CDR3 has 12 residues.

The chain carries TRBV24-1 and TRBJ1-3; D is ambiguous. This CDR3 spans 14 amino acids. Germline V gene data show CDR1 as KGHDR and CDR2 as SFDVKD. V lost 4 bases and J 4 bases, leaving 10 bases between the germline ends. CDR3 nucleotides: TGTGCCACCAGTGACCGGGAAGGGGGAAACACCATATATTTT. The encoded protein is CATSDREGGNTIYF.

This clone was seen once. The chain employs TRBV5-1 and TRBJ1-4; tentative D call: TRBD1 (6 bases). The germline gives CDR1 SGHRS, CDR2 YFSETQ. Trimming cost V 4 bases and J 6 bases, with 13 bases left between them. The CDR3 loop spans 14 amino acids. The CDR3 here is CASSRRQADEKLFF. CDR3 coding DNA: TGCGCCAGCAGCCGTCGACAGGCGGATGAAAAACTGTTTTTT.

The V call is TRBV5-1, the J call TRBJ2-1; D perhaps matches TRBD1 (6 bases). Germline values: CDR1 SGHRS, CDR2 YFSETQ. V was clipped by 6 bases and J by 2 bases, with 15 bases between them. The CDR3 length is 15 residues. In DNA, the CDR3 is TGCGCCAGCAAGGCCGGGACACCAGCCTACAATGAGCAGTTCTTC. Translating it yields CASKAGTPAYNEQFF.

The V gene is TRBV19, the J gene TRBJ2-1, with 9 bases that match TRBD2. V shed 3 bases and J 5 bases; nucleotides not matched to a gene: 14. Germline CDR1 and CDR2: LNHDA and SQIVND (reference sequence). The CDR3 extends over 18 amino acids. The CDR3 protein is CASSIGRLAGWGNNEQFF. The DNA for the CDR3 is TGTGCCAGTAGTATTGGTCGGCTAGCGGGATGGGGGAACAATGAGCAGTTCTTC.

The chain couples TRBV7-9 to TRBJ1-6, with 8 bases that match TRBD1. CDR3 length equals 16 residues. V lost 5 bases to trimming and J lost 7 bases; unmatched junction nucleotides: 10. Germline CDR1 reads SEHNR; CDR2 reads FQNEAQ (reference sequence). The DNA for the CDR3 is TGTGCCAGCAGCCCTCCAGGGGGCTGGGGAAATTCACCCCTCCACTTT. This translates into CASSPPGGWGNSPLHF.

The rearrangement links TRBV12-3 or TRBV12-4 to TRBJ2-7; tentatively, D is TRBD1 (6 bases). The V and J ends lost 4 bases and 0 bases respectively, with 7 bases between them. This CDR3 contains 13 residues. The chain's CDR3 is CASSYRVSYEQYF. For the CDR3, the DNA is TGTGCCAGCAGTTACAGGGTCTCCTACGAGCAGTACTTC.

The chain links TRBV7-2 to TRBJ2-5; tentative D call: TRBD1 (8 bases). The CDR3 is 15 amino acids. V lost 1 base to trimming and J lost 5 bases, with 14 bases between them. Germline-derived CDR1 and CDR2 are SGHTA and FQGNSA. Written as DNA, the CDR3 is TGTGCCAGCAGCTTAGGAGGACAGGGAGGGGAGACCCAGTACTTC. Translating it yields CASSLGGQGGETQYF.

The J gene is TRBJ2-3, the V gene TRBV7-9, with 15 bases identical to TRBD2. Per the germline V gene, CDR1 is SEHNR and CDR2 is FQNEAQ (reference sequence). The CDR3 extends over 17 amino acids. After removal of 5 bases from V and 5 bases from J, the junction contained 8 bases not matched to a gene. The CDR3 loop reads CASSIYPGLAGGDTQYF. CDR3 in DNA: TGTGCCAGCAGCATATACCCGGGACTAGCGGGAGGAGATACGCAGTATTTT.

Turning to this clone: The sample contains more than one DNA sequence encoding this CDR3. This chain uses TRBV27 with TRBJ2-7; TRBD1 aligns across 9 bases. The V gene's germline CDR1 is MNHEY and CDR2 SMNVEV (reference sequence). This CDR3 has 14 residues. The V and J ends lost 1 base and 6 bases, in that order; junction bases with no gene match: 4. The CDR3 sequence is CASSLYGTGFEQYF. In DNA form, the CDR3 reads TGTGCCAGCAGTTTATACGGGACAGGGTTCGAGCAGTACTTC.

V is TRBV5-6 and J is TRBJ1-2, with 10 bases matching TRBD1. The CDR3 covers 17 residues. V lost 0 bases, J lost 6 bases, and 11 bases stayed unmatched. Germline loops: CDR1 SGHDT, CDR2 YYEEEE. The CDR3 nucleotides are TGTGCCAGCAGCTTGGCCGGTCTGTCGACAGGGGGCGATGGCTACACCTTC. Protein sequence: CASSLAGLSTGGDGYTF.